The next 22 T cell receptor beta chains were all read from a single sample in a study of glioma-infiltrating T cells. Using RNA template, CDR3s of TCR alpha and beta were amplified with iRepertoire arm-PCR. TCRdb reprocessed the multiplex PCR reads with MiXCR, giving one entry per CDR3 protein. The table records approximately 88,000 distinct CDR3 sequences, about 25% of them present only once. Input material: glioma tissue, nonneoplastic brain tissue, or PBMCs (not recorded which). Receptor source: a human donor with low-grade glioma or glioblastoma, undergoing nonglioma brain surgery, or in good health (not recorded which).

The sample holds a few counts of this clonotype. CDR3 protein: CASSLTRGTKNIQYF. In nucleotides, the CDR3 is TGTGCCAGCAGCCTCACCAGGGGGACCAAAAACATTCAGTACTTC. This rearrangement joins TRBV3-1 to TRBJ2-4; 7 bases line up with TRBD1. Germline-derived CDR1 and CDR2 are LGHDT and YNNKEL (reference sequence). V shed 4 bases, J shed 2 bases, and the junction held 5 bases outside the gene matches. The CDR3 has 15 amino acids.

This clonotype was observed at least ten times. The genes are TRBV6-6 and TRBJ2-5, with 8 bases that match TRBD2. CDR3 length equals 15 residues. V dropped 2 bases and J dropped 2; count of bases not matched to a gene: 4. Germline V gives CDR1 MNHNY, CDR2 SVGAGI (reference sequence). CDR3 amino acids: CASSYRPGGQETQYF. CDR3 nucleotide sequence: TGTGCCAGCAGTTACCGCCCGGGGGGGCAAGAGACCCAGTACTTC.

This clonotype showed up many times. The chain links TRBV7-6 to TRBJ2-3; 7 nucleotides match TRBD1. Germline-derived CDR1 and CDR2 are SGHVS and FNYEAQ. Trimming at V came to 5 bases and at J to 8 bases, leaving 10 bases not matched to a gene. The CDR3 length is 14 residues. The CDR3 DNA follows: TGTGCCAGCAGCCCTGGGACAGAGGGATCTACGCAGTATTTT. It encodes CASSPGTEGSTQYF.

This clonotype was counted at least ten times. The rearrangement uses TRBV7-9 and TRBJ2-1; D is unresolved. This CDR3 has 13 residues. Germline V CDR1 and CDR2: SEHNR, FQNEAQ (reference sequence). The V gene lost 1 base and the J gene lost 15 bases, with 16 bases spanning the gap. This CDR3 reads CASSLDRLSVRFF. The CDR3 coding sequence is TGTGCCAGCAGCTTAGATCGCCTCTCGGTCCGGTTCTTC.

This clonotype was seen repeatedly, ten times or more. V usage is TRBV7-2 and J usage is TRBJ1-3; D unresolved. The CDR3 loop spans 15 amino acids. Trimming left V 5 bases short and J 2 bases short, with 13 bases between. Per the germline V gene, CDR1 is SGHTA and CDR2 is FQGNSA. This chain's CDR3 is CASSVLAMTGNTIYF. For the CDR3, the DNA is TGTGCCAGCAGCGTACTGGCAATGACTGGAAACACCATATATTTT.

The rearrangement uses TRBV11-2 and TRBJ1-1; D uncertain. Trimming pared 2 bases from V and 6 bases from J, leaving 16 bases between. The CDR3 is made up of 15 amino acids. The germline gives CDR1 SGHAT, CDR2 FQNNGV. CDR3 coding DNA: TGTGCCAGCAGCTTAAGGCAGGCCTTTTACTCTGAAGCTTTCTTT. It yields the protein CASSLRQAFYSEAFF.

This clonotype was seen at least ten times. The chain carries TRBV7-9 and TRBJ1-4; D unresolved. Trimming cost V 4 bases and J 7 bases, with 7 bases left between them. The CDR3 is 12 residues long. CDR1 is SEHNR, CDR2 FQNEAQ, per germline (reference sequence). The CDR3 region is CASSSLPEKLFF. The CDR3 coding sequence is TGTGCCAGCAGCTCCCTCCCTGAAAAACTGTTTTTT.

As for this clonotype: An end of the junction does not agree with germline; a read error may underlie this. The V call is TRBV6-6, the J call TRBJ2-1; D unclear. This CDR3 has 15 residues. Germline CDR1 reads MNHNY; CDR2 reads SVGAGI (reference sequence). CDR3 DNA sequence: TGTGCCAGCAGTTACTCTTGGCTAGAGGTGGGTGGGCAGCTCTTC. Its protein is CASSYSWLEVGGQLF.

This clonotype has at least ten counts. This chain uses TRBV19 with TRBJ2-3; 7 bases align to TRBD1. The CDR3 has 14 amino acids. The J segment lost 2 bases and the V segment lost 6 bases, leaving 5 bases of the junction unmatched. Per the germline V gene, CDR1 is LNHDA and CDR2 is SQIVND (reference sequence). The CDR3 DNA sequence: TGTGCCAGTAGACGGGACAGCTCCACAGATACGCAGTATTTT. Protein product: CASRRDSSTDTQYF.

This clonotype was detected ten times or more. The J gene is TRBJ2-1, the V gene TRBV6-1; D gene uncertain. This CDR3 is 14 amino acids long. Trimming took off 7 bases at V and 4 bases at J, with 14 bases between the two ends. The germline V gene has CDR1 MNHNS and CDR2 SASEGT. DNA for the CDR3: TGTGCCAGCATGCCCTCCGCCCGATACAATGAGCAGTTCTTC. It is translated as CASMPSARYNEQFF.

This clonotype was counted many times. This chain links TRBV6-2 or TRBV6-3 with TRBJ2-1, with 7 bases lining up with TRBD2. The CDR3 length is 17 residues. The germline V gene has CDR1 MNHEY and CDR2 SVGEGT. V trimming: 2 bases; J trimming: 8 bases; junction bases outside the gene matches: 15. CDR3 bases: TGTGCCAGCAGTTACCGCCTGGTGGCGGGAGCGATCTATGAGCAGTTCTTC. Translating it yields CASSYRLVAGAIYEQFF.

This clonotype was seen ten or more times. The chain uses TRBV6-6 and TRBJ1-5, with unresolved D. Germline V gene sequence: CDR1 MNHNY, CDR2 SVGAGI (reference sequence). There are 17 residues in the CDR3. V gave up 0 bases and J gave up 1 base, with 13 bases separating them. The CDR3 spells CASSYSSRLRSNQPQHF. The CDR3 coding sequence is TGTGCCAGCAGTTACTCGAGCCGTCTCAGAAGCAATCAGCCCCAGCATTTT.

This clonotype was recorded at least ten times. The CDR3 DNA reads as TGCGCCAGCAGCCTAACGGGACAACTCAACTATGGCTACACCTTC. Amino acids: CASSLTGQLNYGYTF. The rearrangement links TRBV4-1 to TRBJ1-2; tentatively, D is TRBD1 (6 bases). Trimming removed 4 bases from V and 2 bases from J, with 14 bases in between. CDR1 and CDR2 from the germline V gene are MGHRA and YSYEKL. The CDR3 has 15 residues.

The rearrangement uses TRBV18 and TRBJ2-1; 10 bases map to TRBD2. The CDR3 totals 14 residues. CDR1 and CDR2 (germline): KGHSH, LQKENI. Trimming at V came to 8 bases and at J to 5 bases, leaving 6 bases not matched to a gene. The CDR3 region has the DNA TGTGCCAGCCGGAAACTAGCGGGGAACAATGAGCAGTTCTTC. Translation: CASRKLAGNNEQFF.

V and J are TRBV12-3 or TRBV12-4 and TRBJ2-3; 7 bases line up with TRBD1. V gave up 5 bases and J gave up 3 bases; unmatched junction bases: 11. This CDR3 is built from 16 residues. CDR3 coding DNA: TGTGCCAGCAGTAGCCTGACAAGGGGGCGGACAGATACGCAGTATTTT. This codes for CASSSLTRGRTDTQYF.

This clonotype was found many times. The genes are TRBV20-1 and TRBJ1-5; D gene ambiguous. CDR3 length: 13 amino acids. Germline CDR1 reads DFQATT; CDR2 reads SNEGSKA (reference sequence). The germline V and J ends were trimmed by 1 base and 3 bases, with 7 bases remaining between them. CDR3 coding DNA: TGCAGTGCTAGAGCCACCCCCAATCAGCCCCAGCATTTT. Its protein is CSARATPNQPQHF.

The chain employs TRBV12-3 or TRBV12-4 and TRBJ2-1; 7 positions agree with TRBD1. V was pared by 5 bases and J by 7 bases, with 11 bases of the junction left unmatched. The CDR3 has 15 residues. The CDR3 is CASSPWTGGLNEQFF. CDR3 in DNA: TGTGCCAGCAGTCCGTGGACAGGAGGCCTTAATGAGCAGTTCTTC.

This clonotype was seen more than once but under ten times. The rearrangement uses TRBV4-1 and TRBJ2-7; maybe TRBD2 (6 bases). V was pared by 0 bases and J by 5 bases, with 8 bases between. This CDR3 is 13 amino acids long. Germline V lookup: CDR1 MGHRA, CDR2 YSYEKL. The CDR3 DNA is TGCGCCAGCAGCCAAGAGGGAGGCAACGAGCAGTACTTC. Its protein is CASSQEGGNEQYF.

On this clonotype: A much larger clone lies a single base off, so this may be a read error. The J gene is TRBJ1-2, the V gene TRBV4-1; no definite D call. The CDR3 length is 14 residues. Trimming pared 9 bases from V and 2 bases from J, leaving 16 bases between. Germline CDR1 is MGHRA and CDR2 is YSYEKL. CDR3 nucleotides: TGCGCCAGTTCAACAGTAACGCCGAACTATGGCTACACCTTC. Its protein product is CASSTVTPNYGYTF.

The sample holds many counts of this clonotype. The chain joins TRBV6-1 to TRBJ2-2; 7 bases are shared with TRBD1. CDR3 length: 14 amino acids. The germline V gene encodes CDR1 MNHNS and CDR2 SASEGT. J lost 4 bases, V lost 4 bases, and 3 bases had no gene match. The CDR3 DNA reads as TGTGCCAGCAGTGTGACAGGGATCACCGGGGAGCTGTTTTTT. Protein product: CASSVTGITGELFF.

For this clonotype: A much larger clone differs by one base, so this may be a read error. The CDR3 is CASSLLLGNTIYF. CDR3 bases: TGTGCCAGCAGCCTGTTGCTTGGAAACACCATATATTTT. J is TRBJ1-3 and V is TRBV7-9; no firm D call. In germline, CDR1 is SEHNR, CDR2 FQNEAQ (reference sequence). The V end lost 5 bases, the J end lost 3 bases, and 8 bases lay between the germline ends. The CDR3 spans 13 residues.

Points on this clonotype: This may be a read error: a much more frequent sequence differs by one nucleotide. V and J are TRBV19 and TRBJ2-3; 8 bases line up with TRBD2. CDR3 length equals 13 residues. Unmatched junction bases numbered 7, after V lost 11 bases and J lost 3 bases. From germline, CDR1 is LNHDA and CDR2 SQIVND (reference sequence). The CDR3 DNA sequence: TGTGCCGGTAAAGCTAGCGGGACAGATACGCAGTATTTT. It codes for CAGKASGTDTQYF.